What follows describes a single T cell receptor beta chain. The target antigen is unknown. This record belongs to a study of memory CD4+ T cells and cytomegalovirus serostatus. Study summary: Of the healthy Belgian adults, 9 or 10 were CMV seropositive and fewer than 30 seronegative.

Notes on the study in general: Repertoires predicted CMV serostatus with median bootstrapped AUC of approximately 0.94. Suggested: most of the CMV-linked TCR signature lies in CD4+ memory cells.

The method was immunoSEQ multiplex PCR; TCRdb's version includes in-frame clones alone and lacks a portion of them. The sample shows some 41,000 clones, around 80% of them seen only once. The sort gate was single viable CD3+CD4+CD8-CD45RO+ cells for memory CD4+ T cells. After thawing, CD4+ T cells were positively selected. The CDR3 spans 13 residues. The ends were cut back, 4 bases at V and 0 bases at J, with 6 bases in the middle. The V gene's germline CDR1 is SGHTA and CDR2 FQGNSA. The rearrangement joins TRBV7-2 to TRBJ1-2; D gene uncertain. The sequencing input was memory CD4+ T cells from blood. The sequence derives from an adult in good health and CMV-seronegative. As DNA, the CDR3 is TGTGCCAGCAGCTCCGCCGCTAACTATGGCTACACCTTC. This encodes CASSSAANYGYTF.